This TCR beta chain was documented in a study of post-analysis software for immune sequencing data. The length of the CDR3 is 20 residues. V lost 0 bases and J lost 3, with 26 bases in between. Germline V CDR1 and CDR2: LGHNT, FRNRAP. cDNA libraries of TCR beta carried unique molecular identifiers. TCRdb passed the PCR reads through MiXCR, listing each CDR3 protein once. Of hundreds of thousands of distinct CDR3 sequences listed, about a third are singletons. The study's findings and limits: In patients, five or six TRBV segments were more frequent than in controls, with TRBV5-6, TRBV5-1 and TRBV20-1 among them.

Remarks on this clonotype: As yet, its antigen is unknown.

This clonotype was obtained from a girl under 18 with multiple sclerosis. The chain links TRBV12-5 to TRBJ2-5; D ambiguous. The specimen sequenced was blood. This CDR3 is CASGLVLLKRPTRGEETQYF. In nucleotides, the CDR3 is TGTGCTAGTGGTTTGGTACTCTTAAAGAGGCCGACTCGTGGTGAAGAGACCCAGTACTTC. Drawing the rest from reference TRBV12-5 and TRBJ2-5, the complete variable domain is DARVTQTPRHKVTEMGQEVTMRCQPILGHNTVFWYRQTMMQGLELLAYFRNRAPLDDSGMPKDRFSAEMPDATLATLKIQPSEPRDSAVYFCASGLVLLKRPTRGEETQYFGPGTRLLVL.